Listed here are 32 T cell receptor beta chains from one sample, sequenced in a study of Ad26.COV2.S vaccination and SARS-CoV-2 variants listed by TCRdb under 2021. The sample's time point label is to be understood as: individuals recovered from natural SARS-CoV-2 infection. Receptor libraries were prepared by the immunoSEQ multiplex PCR assay. TCRdb re-hosts the immuneACCESS table, in-frame sequences only. Its copies lack some clones; in the studies checked, an unresolved V gene accounts for under half of them, and the cause for the rest is not known. For this sample the table gives approximately 340,000 clones, of which about 91% were detected only once. The ten largest clones represent roughly 3.9% of the sample. The sequencing used peripheral blood, collected after recovery from COVID-19. Every receptor here comes from a human donor who had recovered from COVID-19.

The V gene is TRBV7-9, the J gene TRBJ2-7; 10 bases match TRBD2. Germline values: CDR1 SEHNR, CDR2 FQNEAQ (reference sequence). The junction had 10 bases not matched to a gene; V was cut back by 5 bases and J by 3 bases. The CDR3 contains 16 residues. The CDR3 protein is CASSRIGTSDVYEQYF. In DNA form, the CDR3 reads TGTGCCAGCAGCCGAATAGGGACTAGCGACGTCTACGAGCAGTACTTC.

This chain joins TRBV5-6 and TRBJ1-3; 7 bases agree with TRBD1. The ends lost 3 bases at V and 6 bases at J; junction bases unmatched: 18. This CDR3 is built from 18 residues. CDR1 and CDR2 (germline): SGHDT, YYEEEE. The CDR3 bases are TGTGCCAGCAGCTCGCTGCTAACAGGGGCATTTAAGGAAAACACCATATATTTT. Its translation is CASSSLLTGAFKENTIYF.

This chain joins TRBV4-1 and TRBJ1-5; D unclear. The CDR3 covers 16 residues. Trimming stripped 0 bases from V and 4 bases from J, with 13 bases between. Germline lookup yields CDR1 MGHRA and CDR2 YSYEKL. CDR3: CASSQEGGRNNQPQHF. DNA of the CDR3: TGCGCCAGCAGCCAAGAGGGAGGACGGAATAATCAGCCCCAGCATTTT.

The CDR3 bases are TGTGCCATCAGTGACAGGACAGGGGAGGTTGGCAATCAGCCCCAGCATTTT. Its protein product is CAISDRTGEVGNQPQHF. The chain is built from TRBV10-3 and TRBJ1-5; 9 bases line up with TRBD1. The CDR3 sequence is 17 residues long. V lost 3 bases to trimming and J lost 2 bases; unmatched junction nucleotides: 8. Germline CDR1 ENHRY, CDR2 SYGVKD.

This chain uses TRBV6-5 with TRBJ1-4, with D perhaps matching TRBD1 (5 bases). This CDR3 region has 13 residues. V lost 6 bases, J lost 0 bases, and 5 bases lay in between. Per germline, CDR1 MNHEY and CDR2 SVGAGI. CDR3 sequence: CASRTATNEKLFF. The CDR3 DNA sequence: TGTGCCAGCAGGACAGCAACTAATGAAAAACTGTTTTTT.

This chain joins TRBV19 and TRBJ2-2; the match to TRBD2 covers 11 bases. Trimming at V came to 4 bases and at J to 6 bases, leaving 4 bases not matched to a gene. Germline V gene lookup returns CDR1 LNHDA and CDR2 SQIVND (reference sequence). CDR3 size: 15 residues. CDR3 sequence reads: CASSKTSGAPGELFF. The CDR3 DNA reads TGTGCCAGTAGTAAGACTAGCGGGGCGCCCGGGGAGCTGTTTTTT.

The chain links TRBV11-3 to TRBJ2-2, with 9 bases aligning to TRBD1. V dropped 4 bases and J dropped 3; count of bases not matched to a gene: 3. CDR3 size: 15 residues. Per the germline V gene, CDR1 is SGHNT and CDR2 is YENEEA. CDR3 nucleotides: TGTGCCAGCAGCTCGGGACAGGGAGACACCGGGGAGCTGTTTTTT. Protein product: CASSSGQGDTGELFF.

The V call is TRBV9, the J call TRBJ2-1, with D possibly matching TRBD2 (5 bases). The germline V gene has CDR1 SGDLS and CDR2 YYNGEE. The CDR3 spans 16 residues. Trimming cost V 4 bases and J 8 bases, with 22 bases left between them. The CDR3 sequence: CASSPKRLYLDDEQFF. DNA for the CDR3: TGTGCCAGCAGCCCCAAGCGGCTCTATTTGGACGATGAGCAGTTCTTC.

The rearrangement joins TRBV18 to TRBJ1-1; no firm D call. Trimming cost V 6 bases and J 0 bases, with 11 bases left between them. The CDR3 totals 14 residues. The germline gives CDR1 KGHSH, CDR2 LQKENI. The CDR3 loop is CASSPDGVNTEAFF. CDR3 coding DNA: TGTGCCAGCTCCCCGGACGGAGTGAACACTGAAGCTTTCTTT.

This clone was seen just once. The chain has TRBV5-1 and TRBJ1-3, with 9 bases fitting TRBD1. Germline CDR1 SGHRS, CDR2 YFSETQ. This CDR3 spans 13 amino acids. After removal of 9 bases from V and 4 bases from J, the junction contained 5 bases not matched to a gene. CDR3 protein: CATRTGVGNTIYF. The CDR3 DNA sequence: TGCGCCACCAGGACAGGGGTGGGAAACACCATATATTTT.

The chain joins TRBV7-9 to TRBJ2-7; 8 bases are a match to TRBD2. Germline values: CDR1 SEHNR, CDR2 FQNEAQ (reference sequence). With 6 bases clipped from V and 4 bases from J, the junction kept 8 bases outside the gene matches. CDR3 size: 14 residues. The CDR3 sequence is CASSVGAGVYEQYF. The CDR3 DNA sequence: TGTGCCAGCAGTGTGGGAGCGGGGGTATACGAGCAGTACTTC.

The chain is built from TRBV6-5 and TRBJ1-5, with D possibly being TRBD1 (6 bases). Germline assignment: CDR1 MNHEY and CDR2 SVGAGI. V was cut by 6 bases and J by 5 bases, with 11 bases left in between. The CDR3 extends over 13 amino acids. The CDR3 sequence is CASRRSGDQPQHF. CDR3 nucleotides: TGTGCCAGCAGACGATCAGGGGATCAGCCCCAGCATTTT.

The V call is TRBV7-9, the J call TRBJ1-1; tentatively, D is TRBD1 (6 bases). Deletions cut 5 bases from V and 4 bases from J, with 23 bases between. Germline CDR1 and CDR2: SEHNR and FQNEAQ (reference sequence). The CDR3 is 17 residues long. CDR3 in amino acids: CASSLYLLDSRITEAFF. The CDR3 coding sequence is TGTGCCAGCAGCCTGTACCTCCTGGACAGCAGGATCACTGAAGCTTTCTTT. The full variable domain, with the rest looked up from reference TRBV7-9 and TRBJ1-1, is DTGVSQNPRHKITKRGQNVTFRCDPISEHNRLYWYRQTLGQGPEFLTYFQNEAQLEKSRLLSDRFSAERPKGSFSTLEIQRTEQGDSAMYLCASSLYLLDSRITEAFFGQGTRLTVV.

The CDR3 protein is CASNLEGNTEAFF. DNA of the CDR3: TGTGCCAGTAATTTAGAGGGGAACACTGAAGCTTTCTTT. The chain is built from TRBV19 and TRBJ1-1; D is ambiguous. Germline V gives CDR1 LNHDA, CDR2 SQIVND (reference sequence). With 7 bases removed from V and 1 base from J, the gap between germline ends came to 10 bases. There are 13 residues in the CDR3.

The chain couples TRBV19 to TRBJ1-4, with 10 nucleotides matching TRBD1. The germline CDR1 and CDR2 sequences are LNHDA and SQIVND (reference sequence). The CDR3 is 15 amino acids. Losses at the gene ends were 4 bases for V and 8 bases for J; bases not matched to a gene: 7. The CDR3 region has the DNA TGTGCCAGTAGTAGTCCGGGACAGGGGAGGGAAAAACTGTTTTTT. The encoded protein is CASSSPGQGREKLFF.

This clone was observed a single time. The CDR3 region is CASSQDPPGLAGGPISYEQYF. For the CDR3, the DNA is TGCGCCAGCAGCCAAGATCCTCCGGGGCTAGCGGGGGGGCCCATCTCCTACGAGCAGTACTTC. The chain uses TRBV4-1 and TRBJ2-7, with 12 bases lining up with TRBD2. V gave up 0 bases and J gave up 0 bases; unmatched junction bases: 15. Germline V lookup: CDR1 MGHRA, CDR2 YSYEKL. This CDR3 spans 21 amino acids.

The gene calls are TRBV25-1 and TRBJ2-5; 10 bases map to TRBD2. The CDR3 length is 14 residues. CDR1 is MGHDK, CDR2 SYGVNS, per germline. V shed 5 bases and J 4 bases; nucleotides not matched to a gene: 4. This CDR3 is CASSSGLAPETQYF. The CDR3 DNA sequence: TGTGCCAGCAGTTCGGGACTAGCGCCAGAGACCCAGTACTTC.

This chain joins TRBV3-1 (or the pseudogene TRBV3-2) and TRBJ1-4; the match to TRBD1 covers 9 bases. The CDR3 has 16 amino acids. The germline gives CDR1 LGHDT, CDR2 YNNKEL (reference sequence). Losses at the gene ends were 0 bases for V and 14 bases for J; bases not matched to a gene: 13. The CDR3 region has the DNA TGTGCCAGCAGCCAAGAGACCGCGGACAGGGGAGGTCCGCTGTTTTTT. Protein: CASSQETADRGGPLFF.

This clone was counted only a few times. The V call is TRBV7-9, the J call TRBJ1-6; 8 bases agree with TRBD1. This CDR3 has 14 amino acids. Germline loops: CDR1 SEHNR, CDR2 FQNEAQ (reference sequence). Trimming took 3 bases from V and 8 from J; bases not matched to a gene: 3. The DNA for the CDR3 is TGTGCCAGCAGCTTTCCAGGGGGCTATTCACCCCTCCACTTT. Translated: CASSFPGGYSPLHF.

This chain links TRBV15 with TRBJ1-2, with D possibly being TRBD1 (6 bases). From germline, CDR1 is LNHNV and CDR2 YYDKDF (reference sequence). V was cut by 5 bases and J by 2 bases, with 9 bases left in between. The CDR3 has 13 residues. The CDR3 region has the DNA TGTGCCACCAGCGGAACAGGGAACTATGGCTACACCTTC. Translated, it gives CATSGTGNYGYTF. Variable domain in full (rest from reference TRBV15 and TRBJ1-2): DAMVIQNPRYQVTQFGKPVTLSCSQTLNHNVMYWYQQKSSQAPKLLFHYYDKDFNNEADTPDNFQSRRPNTSFCFLDIRSPGLGDTAMYLCATSGTGNYGYTFGSGTRLTVV.

The chain is built from TRBV7-8 and TRBJ1-1; D remains unclear. V lost 1 base and J 5 bases, leaving 11 bases between the germline ends. The V gene's germline CDR1 is SGHVS and CDR2 FQNEAQ. CDR3 size: 14 residues. In DNA, the CDR3 is TGTGCCAGCAGCTTAGGTTTCTCTGATACTGAAGCTTTCTTT. Its translation is CASSLGFSDTEAFF. Using reference TRBV7-8 and TRBJ1-1 for the parts outside the CDR3, the full variable domain is GAGVSQSPRYKVAKRGQDVALRCDPISGHVSLFWYQQALGQGPEFLTYFQNEAQLDKSGLPSDRFFAERPEGSVSTLKIQRTQQEDSAVYLCASSLGFSDTEAFFGQGTRLTVV.

This clone has only one observation. The V call is TRBV10-2, the J call TRBJ1-1; D is uncertain. The CDR3 runs to 13 residues. Germline-derived CDR1 and CDR2 are WSHSY and SAAADI. The V and J ends lost 4 bases and 2 bases respectively, with 8 bases between them. The CDR3: CASSVILNTEAFF. CDR3 DNA sequence: TGCGCCAGCAGTGTTATACTTAACACTGAAGCTTTCTTT.

This rearrangement joins TRBV27 to TRBJ2-3; D is possibly TRBD2 (5 bases). The length of the CDR3 is 16 residues. V gave up 6 bases and J gave up 5 bases, with 21 bases separating them. Germline V gives CDR1 MNHEY, CDR2 SMNVEV (reference sequence). The CDR3 DNA reads as TGTGCCAGCAGCCGCCTGAGCGGATCGACTGAAGATACGCAGTATTTT. Translating gives CASSRLSGSTEDTQYF.

The chain employs TRBV6-1 and TRBJ1-1; 8 bases line up with TRBD1. V shed 2 bases and J 0 bases; nucleotides not matched to a gene: 8. This CDR3 comprises 17 residues. Germline-derived CDR1 and CDR2 are MNHNS and SASEGT. The CDR3 protein is CASSERVTGALNTEAFF. CDR3 nucleotide sequence: TGTGCCAGCAGTGAAAGAGTGACAGGGGCGTTGAACACTGAAGCTTTCTTT.

The chain carries TRBV7-9 and TRBJ1-1; D perhaps matches TRBD1 (5 bases). V lost 0 bases to trimming and J lost 4 bases, with 9 bases between them. The CDR3 contains 14 residues. Looked up from germline, CDR1 is SEHNR and CDR2 is FQNEAQ (reference sequence). CDR3 region: CASSLAKGTTEAFF. Here the CDR3 DNA reads TGTGCCAGCAGCTTAGCGAAGGGGACCACTGAAGCTTTCTTT.

A remark on this clone: A read error may account for a junction end that differs from germline. V usage is TRBV27 and J usage is TRBJ2-3; 8 positions match TRBD1. The germline V gene encodes CDR1 MNHEY and CDR2 SMNVEV (reference sequence). The CDR3 contains 12 residues. CDR3 region: CASSPDRVQKNF. CDR3 coding DNA: TGTGCCAGCAGTCCGGACAGGGTCCAGAAGAATTTT.

The chain employs TRBV7-8 and TRBJ2-7; D is uncertain. Trimming removed 1 base at V and 2 bases at J, with 3 bases between. The CDR3 contains 12 residues. Germline CDR1 SGHVS, CDR2 FQNEAQ. The CDR3 spells CASSLVAYEQYF. The CDR3 nucleotides read TGTGCCAGCAGCTTAGTAGCCTACGAGCAGTACTTC.

This clone appeared once. The chain combines TRBV6-6 with TRBJ2-3; 13 nucleotides line up with TRBD2. Germline V gene data show CDR1 as MNHNY and CDR2 as SVGAGI (reference sequence). V lost 7 bases, J lost 2 bases, and 6 bases stayed unmatched. The CDR3 spans 16 residues. The CDR3 here is CASTLTSGGSTDTQYF. The CDR3 DNA follows: TGTGCCAGCACGTTGACTAGCGGGGGGTCCACAGATACGCAGTATTTT.

CDR3 in amino acids: CATMDGTPGYNEQFF. In DNA form, the CDR3 reads TGTGCCACCATGGACGGGACTCCCGGGTACAATGAGCAGTTCTTC. The V and J genes are TRBV7-9 and TRBJ2-1; weak D call: TRBD2 (6 bases). Trimming took off 10 bases at V and 4 bases at J, with 20 bases between the two ends. The CDR3 sequence is 15 residues long. CDR1 is SEHNR and CDR2 is FQNEAQ in the germline V gene (reference sequence).

J is TRBJ2-3 and V is TRBV2, with 9 bases that match TRBD1. Trimming at V came to 8 bases and at J to 0 bases, leaving 6 bases not matched to a gene. The CDR3 sequence is 15 residues long. Germline CDR1 SNHLY, CDR2 FYNNEI. CDR3 protein: CASRGQGISTDTQYF. The CDR3 coding sequence is TGTGCCAGCCGGGGACAGGGCATAAGCACAGATACGCAGTATTTT.

Here the CDR3 reads CASMTGGHYNSPLHF. The CDR3 DNA follows: TGTGCCAGTATGACAGGGGGTCACTATAATTCACCCCTCCACTTT. The chain joins TRBV27 to TRBJ1-6; 9 nucleotides agree with TRBD1. The CDR3 totals 15 residues. V trimming: 9 bases; J trimming: 3 bases; junction bases outside the gene matches: 6. The V gene's germline CDR1 is MNHEY and CDR2 SMNVEV (reference sequence).

The chain has TRBV5-4 and TRBJ1-1, with a weak D call TRBD1 (6 bases). This CDR3 has 16 residues. The V gene's germline CDR1 is SGHNT and CDR2 YYREEE (reference sequence). V lost 3 bases and J 1 base, leaving 16 bases between the germline ends. The DNA for the CDR3 is TGTGCCAGCAGCTCTAGGCGAACAGGGTCGAACACTGAAGCTTTCTTT. Encoded protein: CASSSRRTGSNTEAFF.